The 28 T cell receptor beta chains given below trace back to one sample, sequenced in a study of regulatory T cells in long-lasting Graves disease. The authors built TCR beta libraries using iRepertoire HTBI primers and Arm-PCR of CDR3 regions. TCRdb independently ran MiXCR on the multiplex PCR reads; one entry per CDR3 protein. This table holds about 470,000 distinct CDR3 sequences, roughly 20% found once. The time point denotes: persistent/refractory GD, antithyroid drugs over 5 years with positive TRAb. There was RNA extracted from PBMCs, and the TCR library was made from it. Sequences were derived from peripheral blood mononuclear cells (PBMCs), sampled when the disease was refractory, from a patient treated with antithyroid drugs. These receptors were collected from a female donor with Graves disease.

This clonotype occurred a few times. The chain is built from TRBV20-1 and TRBJ2-7; D unresolved. This CDR3 has 16 residues. V lost 3 bases and J lost 2, with 20 bases in between. Germline lookup yields CDR1 DFQATT and CDR2 SNEGSKA (reference sequence). CDR3 loop: CSASATQSLAPYEQYF. CDR3 nucleotide sequence: TGCAGTGCTAGCGCTACCCAGAGTCTTGCGCCCTACGAGCAGTACTTC.

In its sample, this clonotype was seen many times. J is TRBJ2-7 and V is TRBV11-2, with D uncertain. The ends were cut back, 4 bases at V and 0 bases at J, with 16 bases in the middle. The CDR3 totals 16 residues. Germline V lookup: CDR1 SGHAT, CDR2 FQNNGV. In DNA form, the CDR3 reads TGTGCCAGCAGCTGGCCGGGCACACAGCCCTCCTACGAGCAGTACTTC. Translation gives CASSWPGTQPSYEQYF.

The chain employs TRBV27 and TRBJ2-3, with TRBD2 as a possible D gene (5 bases). The CDR3 has 15 residues. V was trimmed by 5 bases and J by 4 bases, leaving 16 bases between them. CDR1 is MNHEY, CDR2 SMNVEV, per germline (reference sequence). Here the CDR3 DNA reads TGTGCCAGCAGTGGTGATTGGACTGTCGCAGATACGCAGTATTTT. This translates into CASSGDWTVADTQYF.

In this sample, this clonotype turned up many times. J is TRBJ2-7 and V is TRBV28; 7 bases map to TRBD2. The junction had 7 bases not matched to a gene; V was cut back by 5 bases and J by 0 bases. The CDR3 runs to 15 residues. Germline loops: CDR1 MDHEN, CDR2 SYDVKM. In DNA form, the CDR3 reads TGTGCCAGCAGTGGGCGGGGGATTAGCTCCTACGAGCAGTACTTC. It yields the protein CASSGRGISSYEQYF. The entire variable domain, with the rest obtained from reference TRBV28 and TRBJ2-7, is as follows: DVKVTQSSRYLVKRTGEKVFLECVQDMDHENMFWYRQDPGLGLRLIYFSYDVKMKEKGDIPEGYSVSREKKERFSLILESASTNQTSMYLCASSGRGISSYEQYFGPGTRLTVT.

This clonotype showed up just a few times. The V and J genes are TRBV5-6 and TRBJ1-3; D gene ambiguous. Germline lookup yields CDR1 SGHDT and CDR2 YYEEEE. There are 15 residues in the CDR3. V was cut by 4 bases and J by 0 bases, with 11 bases left in between. The CDR3, as DNA: TGTGCCAGCAGCCCCAGTCCGAGCTCTGGAAACACCATATATTTT. Its protein is CASSPSPSSGNTIYF.

This clonotype was detected many times. The chain recombines TRBV11-3 with TRBJ2-5; 10 bases line up with TRBD1. CDR3 length: 15 amino acids. The germline CDR1 and CDR2 sequences are SGHNT and YENEEA. V trimming: 5 bases; J trimming: 4 bases; junction bases outside the gene matches: 7. Here the CDR3 reads CASSAGTGDGETQYF. In DNA, the CDR3 is TGTGCCAGCAGCGCCGGGACAGGGGATGGAGAGACCCAGTACTTC.

This clonotype showed up many times. The chain couples TRBV18 to TRBJ2-4; 7 bases align to TRBD1. This CDR3 is 15 amino acids long. Trimming removed 2 bases from V and 6 bases from J; junction bases left unmatched: 7. Germline V gene sequence: CDR1 KGHSH, CDR2 LQKENI. Here the CDR3 reads CASSPTRQGRNIQYF. The DNA of the CDR3 is TGTGCCAGCTCACCAACCCGACAGGGTAGAAACATTCAGTACTTC. Looking up the rest from reference TRBV18 and TRBJ2-4 gives the full variable domain: NAGVMQNPRHLVRRRGQEARLRCSPMKGHSHVYWYRQLPEEGLKFMVYLQKENIIDESGMPKERFSAEFPKEGPSILRIQQVVRGDSAAYFCASSPTRQGRNIQYFGAGTRLSVL.

This clonotype has more than one count but fewer than ten. V gene TRBV12-5 combines with J gene TRBJ2-6; D tentatively fits TRBD1 or TRBD2 (5 bases each). V was pared by 1 base and J by 1 base, with 11 bases between. Looked up from germline, CDR1 is LGHNT and CDR2 is FRNRAP. This CDR3 is built from 17 residues. The CDR3 is CASGLAVGVSGANVLTF. The DNA of the CDR3 is TGTGCTAGTGGTTTGGCAGTGGGGGTGTCTGGGGCCAACGTCCTGACTTTC.

This clonotype was detected only a few times. The chain recombines TRBV7-2 with TRBJ2-3; D is uncertain. Germline V CDR1 and CDR2: SGHTA, FQGNSA. The ends were cut back, 6 bases at V and 4 bases at J, with 11 bases in the middle. This CDR3 is 13 amino acids long. CDR3 region: CASSYVAADTQYF. The CDR3 DNA reads as TGTGCCAGCAGTTACGTAGCCGCAGATACGCAGTATTTT.

The V and J genes are TRBV5-6 and TRBJ2-7; the match to TRBD1 covers 10 bases. Germline V CDR1 and CDR2: SGHDT, YYEEEE. The CDR3 is 16 amino acids. The V segment lost 4 bases and the J segment 4 bases; nucleotides outside the gene matches: 11. Here the CDR3 DNA reads TGTGCCAGCAGCAACCCCCGGGACAGGGGTTTTTACGAGCAGTACTTC. Translation: CASSNPRDRGFYEQYF. Complete variable domain (other parts from reference TRBV5-6 and TRBJ2-7): DAGVTQSPTHLIKTRGQQVTLRCSPKSGHDTVSWYQQALGQGPQFIFQYYEEEERQRGNFPDRFSGHQFPNYSSELNVNALLLGDSALYLCASSNPRDRGFYEQYFGPGTRLTVT.

The V gene is TRBV4-3, the J gene TRBJ2-2; the D gene is possibly TRBD2 (6 bases). The V end lost 9 bases, the J end lost 0 bases, and 11 bases lay between the germline ends. The CDR3 contains 14 residues. Germline CDR1 and CDR2: LGHNA and YSLEER. This CDR3 reads CASGRGSNTGELFF. The CDR3 DNA reads TGCGCCAGTGGGCGGGGCTCGAACACCGGGGAGCTGTTTTTT.

This clonotype was counted many times. The chain is built from TRBV10-1 and TRBJ1-1; 8 bases align to TRBD1. V shed 6 bases and J 4 bases; nucleotides not matched to a gene: 4. The germline gives CDR1 WNHNN, CDR2 SYGVQD (reference sequence). The CDR3 extends over 13 amino acids. DNA of the CDR3: TGCGCCAGCAGCATCGGGACAGGCACTGAAGCTTTCTTT. It codes for CASSIGTGTEAFF.

At least ten counts were recorded for this clonotype. This chain joins TRBV5-1 and TRBJ1-4; D gene unclear. The CDR3 length is 13 residues. From germline, CDR1 is SGHRS and CDR2 YFSETQ. V was shortened by 0 bases and J by 7 bases, with 7 bases between the two germline ends. The CDR3 sequence: CASSLGSREKLFF. CDR3 DNA sequence: TGCGCCAGCAGCTTGGGAAGTCGTGAAAAACTGTTTTTT.

Comments on this clonotype: A read error is likely here: a far larger clone is one base away. The chain uses TRBV7-9 and TRBJ2-7; 7 nucleotides align to TRBD1. CDR3 length equals 14 residues. The germline CDR1 and CDR2 sequences are SEHNR and FQNEAQ (reference sequence). The CDR3 coding sequence is TGCGCCAGCGGCCATGGGACAGCGGTGGGGGAGCAGTACTTC. Its translation: CASGHGTAVGEQYF.

CDR3 amino acids: CASSLLSYPPYEQYF. The CDR3 nucleotides are TGTGCCAGCAGCTTATTGTCTTACCCCCCTTACGAGCAGTACTTC. The chain carries TRBV7-3 and TRBJ2-7; no definite D call. The V and J ends lost 2 bases and 4 bases respectively, with 15 bases between them. The germline V gene has CDR1 SGHTA and CDR2 FQGTGA. This CDR3 contains 15 residues. The complete variable domain, with remaining parts taken from reference TRBV7-3 and TRBJ2-7, reads GAGVSQTPSNKVTEKGKYVELRCDPISGHTALYWYRQSLGQGPEFLIYFQGTGAADDSGLPNDRFFAVRPEGSVSTLKIQRTERGDSAVYLCASSLLSYPPYEQYFGPGTRLTVT.

This clonotype was seen repeatedly, ten times or more. The rearrangement links TRBV6-5 to TRBJ2-7; no clear D gene. Trimming left V 0 bases short and J 1 base short, with 4 bases between. The CDR3 has 13 amino acids. In germline, CDR1 is MNHEY, CDR2 SVGAGI. The CDR3, as DNA: TGTGCCAGCAGTTACTCAGGATCCTACGAGCAGTACTTC. Its protein product is CASSYSGSYEQYF.

Only a few counts were recorded for this clonotype. The chain recombines TRBV18 with TRBJ2-7; D possibly corresponds to TRBD1 (7 bases). Trimming removed 3 bases from V and 1 base from J, with 16 bases in between. CDR3 length: 16 amino acids. Germline CDR1 KGHSH, CDR2 LQKENI. CDR3 sequence reads: CASSPLPGGRSYEQYF. The DNA for the CDR3 is TGTGCCAGCTCACCTCTTCCAGGGGGGAGGTCCTACGAGCAGTACTTC. The variable domain in full, completed from reference TRBV18 and TRBJ2-7, reads NAGVMQNPRHLVRRRGQEARLRCSPMKGHSHVYWYRQLPEEGLKFMVYLQKENIIDESGMPKERFSAEFPKEGPSILRIQQVVRGDSAAYFCASSPLPGGRSYEQYFGPGTRLTVT.

This clonotype was seen ten or more times. This chain links TRBV6-5 with TRBJ1-2; possibly TRBD1 for D (5 bases). Germline V gene lookup returns CDR1 MNHEY and CDR2 SVGAGI. V was clipped by 3 bases and J by 0 bases, with 11 bases between them. The CDR3 runs to 15 residues. The DNA for the CDR3 is TGTGCCAGCAGTTATGGGGGGGAAGCTAACTATGGCTACACCTTC. It is translated as CASSYGGEANYGYTF.

This clonotype was observed many times. This chain uses TRBV7-6 with TRBJ1-1; possible D gene TRBD1, 5 bases. The CDR3 sequence is 16 residues long. V gave up 2 bases and J gave up 7 bases, with 20 bases separating them. Germline-derived CDR1 and CDR2 are SGHVS and FNYEAQ. CDR3 DNA: TGTGCCAGCAGCTTACGCCCCGGGGCTCTCGGCGGTGAAGCTTTCTTT. Translation gives CASSLRPGALGGEAFF.

This clonotype was detected many times. The J gene is TRBJ2-5, the V gene TRBV28, with D unclear. Germline CDR1 reads MDHEN; CDR2 reads SYDVKM. Trimming took 6 bases from V and 4 from J, leaving 12 bases between them. The CDR3 covers 13 residues. CDR3 protein: CASRLGPLETQYF. The CDR3 bases are TGTGCCAGCAGGCTAGGGCCCCTAGAGACCCAGTACTTC. Filled out from reference TRBV28 and TRBJ2-5, the complete variable domain reads DVKVTQSSRYLVKRTGEKVFLECVQDMDHENMFWYRQDPGLGLRLIYFSYDVKMKEKGDIPEGYSVSREKKERFSLILESASTNQTSMYLCASRLGPLETQYFGPGTRLLVL.

As concerns this clonotype: Relative to the germline gene, one junction end is altered; a read error may explain this. J is TRBJ1-1 and V is TRBV6-1, with D maybe TRBD1 (5 bases). The CDR3 is 13 amino acids. Germline V gene data show CDR1 as MNHNS and CDR2 as SASEGT. CDR3 loop: CASSAPQLGGALF. CDR3 DNA: TGTGCCAGCAGCGCACCACAACTGGGGGGAGCTCTCTTT.

The genes are TRBV4-3 and TRBJ2-6; D gene ambiguous. Germline V CDR1 and CDR2: LGHNA, YSLEER. Trimming pared 7 bases from V and 4 bases from J, leaving 11 bases between. The length of the CDR3 is 14 residues. The CDR3 reads CASNQVAGANVLTF. The CDR3 DNA reads TGCGCCAGCAACCAGGTCGCCGGGGCCAACGTCCTGACTTTC.

Here the CDR3 DNA reads TGTGCCAGCAGCGTAGGAGCGGGGGACACAGATACGCAGTATTTT. Its protein is CASSVGAGDTDTQYF. The V and J genes are TRBV9 and TRBJ2-3; TRBD2 aligns across 8 bases. CDR3 length: 15 residues. Germline V gene data show CDR1 as SGDLS and CDR2 as YYNGEE. After removal of 0 bases from V and 2 bases from J, the junction contained 2 bases not matched to a gene.

This clonotype came up a few times. This rearrangement joins TRBV5-4 to TRBJ1-2, with D uncertain. Germline CDR1 SGHNT, CDR2 YYREEE (reference sequence). The CDR3 extends over 12 amino acids. V was cut by 5 bases and J by 8 bases, with 13 bases left in between. CDR3 protein: CASRIRPGGYTF. CDR3 DNA: TGTGCCAGCAGGATCCGACCGGGGGGCTACACCTTC.

Only a few counts were recorded for this clonotype. This rearrangement joins TRBV6-1 to TRBJ2-7; the match to TRBD2 covers 12 bases. CDR3 length: 15 amino acids. The germline gives CDR1 MNHNS, CDR2 SASEGT. Losses at the gene ends were 5 bases for V and 3 bases for J; bases not matched to a gene: 5. The DNA for the CDR3 is TGTGCCAGCAGTATAACGACTAGCGGGAGCTACGAGCAGTACTTC. This encodes CASSITTSGSYEQYF.

The rearrangement joins TRBV4-3 to TRBJ1-5, with D unclear. CDR3 length: 16 residues. V was clipped by 0 bases and J by 7 bases, with 16 bases between them. Germline values: CDR1 LGHNA, CDR2 YSLEER. In nucleotides, the CDR3 is TGCGCCAGCAGCCAAGATCTTGGGCCAGCGCCCCAGCCCCAGCATTTT. The encoded protein is CASSQDLGPAPQPQHF.

This clonotype has only a few counts. The gene calls are TRBV11-2 and TRBJ2-2; the D call may be TRBD1 or TRBD2 (5 bases each). Per the germline V gene, CDR1 is SGHAT and CDR2 is FQNNGV. V was clipped by 4 bases and J by 1 base, with 10 bases between them. The CDR3 extends over 15 amino acids. The CDR3 reads CASSSGTLNTGELFF. CDR3 DNA: TGTGCCAGCAGCTCCGGGACCCTGAACACCGGGGAGCTGTTTTTT.

At least ten counts were recorded for this clonotype. The chain links TRBV12-3 or TRBV12-4 to TRBJ2-7; 7 bases map to TRBD1. Trimming cost V 5 bases and J 2 bases; bases outside gene matches: 6. CDR3 length equals 14 residues. Here the CDR3 reads CASSLQGPPYEQYF. CDR3 sequence (DNA): TGTGCCAGCAGTCTACAGGGGCCGCCCTACGAGCAGTACTTC.